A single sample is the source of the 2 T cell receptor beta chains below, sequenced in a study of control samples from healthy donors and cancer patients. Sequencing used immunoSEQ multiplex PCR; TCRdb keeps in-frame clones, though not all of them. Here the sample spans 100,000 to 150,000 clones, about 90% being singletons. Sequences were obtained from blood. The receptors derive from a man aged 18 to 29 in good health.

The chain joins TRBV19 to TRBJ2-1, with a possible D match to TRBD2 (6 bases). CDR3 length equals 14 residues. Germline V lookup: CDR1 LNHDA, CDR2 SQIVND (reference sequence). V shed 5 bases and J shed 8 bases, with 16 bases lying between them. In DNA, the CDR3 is TGTGCCAGTAGTCCTCGGAGGGATTGGGATGAGCAGTTCTTC. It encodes CASSPRRDWDEQFF.

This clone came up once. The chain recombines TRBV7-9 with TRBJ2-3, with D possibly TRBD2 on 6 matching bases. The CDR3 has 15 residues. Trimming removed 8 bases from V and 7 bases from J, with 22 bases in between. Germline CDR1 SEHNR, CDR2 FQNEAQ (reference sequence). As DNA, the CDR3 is TGTGCCAGCCGACAAAGGGCTAGCGAGTCAAATACGCAGTATTTT. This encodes CASRQRASESNTQYF.